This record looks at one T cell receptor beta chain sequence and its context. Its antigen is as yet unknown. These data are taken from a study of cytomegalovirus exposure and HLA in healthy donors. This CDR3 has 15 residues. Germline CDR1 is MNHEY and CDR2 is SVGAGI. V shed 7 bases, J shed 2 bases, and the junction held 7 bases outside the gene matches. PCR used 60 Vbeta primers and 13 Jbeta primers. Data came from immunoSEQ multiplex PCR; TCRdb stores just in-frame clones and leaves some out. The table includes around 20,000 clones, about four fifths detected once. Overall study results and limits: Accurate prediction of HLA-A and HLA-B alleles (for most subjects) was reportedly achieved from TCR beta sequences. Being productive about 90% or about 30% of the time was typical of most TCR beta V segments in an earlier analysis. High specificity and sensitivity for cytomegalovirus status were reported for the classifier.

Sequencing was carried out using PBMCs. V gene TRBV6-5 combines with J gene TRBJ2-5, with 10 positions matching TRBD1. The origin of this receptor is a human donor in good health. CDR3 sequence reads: CASTILGQGQETQYF. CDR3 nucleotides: TGTGCCAGCACCATACTGGGACAGGGGCAAGAGACCCAGTACTTC.